The rows below give T cell receptor beta chains drawn from one sample of a study of T cell repertoires in ileal Crohn's disease. Measured with immunoSEQ multiplex PCR; TCRdb has only the in-frame clones, and not every one. The sample carries 14,000 or so clones, around 70% recorded once. Specimen: ileal tissue. The receptor set was obtained from an adult with Crohn's disease. CDR3s include the opening cysteine and the closing phenylalanine or tryptophan. The D gene is left open where the match is weak. The size entry is marked missing in some rows and otherwise reads once, few, many or a size class.

D: TRBD2; J: TRBJ2-3; size: NA; V: TRBV10-3; DNA: TGTGCCATCAGTGCTCAGCGGGGGCTTACAGATACGCAGTATTTT; CDR3: CAISAQRGLTDTQYF
D: NA; J: TRBJ2-7; size: NA; V: TRBV28; DNA: TGTGCCAGCAGTTCTGGGACGGTCTACGAGCAGTACTTC; CDR3: CASSSGTVYEQYF
D: TRBD1; J: TRBJ1-2; size: NA; V: TRBV11-2; DNA: TGTGCCAGCAGTACACAGGGGGGAGGCTACACCTTC; CDR3: CASSTQGGGYTF
D: NA; J: TRBJ1-2; size: few; V: TRBV16; DNA: TGTGCCAGCAGCCCACCGCCCGGATTTATGGGCTACACCTTC; CDR3: CASSPPPGFMGYTF
D: NA; J: TRBJ2-2; size: NA; V: TRBV29-1; DNA: TGCAGCGTTGAAGGAGGGGTTTTGAACACCGGGGAGCTGTTTTTT; CDR3: CSVEGGVLNTGELFF
D: NA; J: TRBJ1-2; size: NA; V: TRBV19; DNA: TGTGCCAGTAGTATCATCAACGGTTATGGCTACACCTTC; CDR3: CASSIINGYGYTF
D: NA; J: TRBJ1-1; size: NA; V: TRBV28; DNA: TGTGCCAGCGGTGAAATTCGGCTGGGAGCTTTCTTT; CDR3: CASGEIRLGAFF
D: TRBD1; J: TRBJ1-6; size: NA; V: TRBV2; DNA: TGTGCCAGCAGCGGCGACAGGGGTTCACCCCTCCACTTT; CDR3: CASSGDRGSPLHF
D: NA; J: TRBJ2-3; size: once; V: TRBV10-1; DNA: TGCGCCAGCAGTGAGTCGAAGGGGGGGGGAAATACGCAGTATTTT; CDR3: CASSESKGGGNTQYF
D: NA; J: TRBJ2-7; size: NA; V: TRBV5-1; DNA: TGCGCCAGCAGCTTGGAGGTCCTACAAGGTGAGCAGTACTTC; CDR3: CASSLEVLQGEQYF
D: TRBD1; J: TRBJ2-7; size: few; V: TRBV2; DNA: TGTGCCAGCAGTGCGAGTCCGGGACAGGCACTATGGTACGAGCAGTACTTC; CDR3: CASSASPGQALWYEQYF
D: NA; J: TRBJ1-6; size: once; V: TRBV5-1; DNA: TGCGCCAGCAGCTTCGGTTACCGCTCCTATAATTCACCCCTCCACTTT; CDR3: CASSFGYRSYNSPLHF
D: TRBD1; J: TRBJ2-5; size: few; V: TRBV6-1; DNA: TGTGCCAGCAGTGAACAGACAGGGGGCGGTCCAGAGACCCAGTACTTC; CDR3: CASSEQTGGGPETQYF